This T cell receptor (beta chain) was sequenced during a study of T cell responses to AZD1222 COVID-19 vaccine. Sequencing was performed with immunoSEQ multiplex PCR; in TCRdb, only in-frame clones are kept and a portion is missing. This sample has hundreds of thousands of clones; approximately 94% occur once, and the top ten carry 0.55%. CDR1 and CDR2 from the germline V gene are ENHRY and SYGVKD. V was shortened by 6 bases and J by 7 bases, with 15 bases between the two germline ends. The CDR3 totals 14 residues. The sample consisted of peripheral blood, taken 28 days after the second AZD1222 dose. The rearrangement links TRBV10-3 to TRBJ1-4; D may be TRBD1 (6 bases). The receptor's source is an adult who received the AZD1222 COVID-19 vaccine. CDR3 sequence: CAIRAGAKGEKLFF. CDR3 coding DNA: TGTGCCATCAGAGCAGGGGCAAAGGGTGAAAAACTGTTTTTT.